Each of the 32 T cell receptor beta chains below was sequenced from the same sample in a study of regulatory T cells in long-lasting Graves disease. Construction of TCR beta libraries relied on iRepertoire HTBI primers and on Arm-PCR targeting CDR3 regions. TCRdb re-derived calls from the multiplex PCR reads in MiXCR, one entry per CDR3 protein. Of over 300,000 distinct CDR3 sequences in the sample, less than 20% were seen once. Specified time point: newly diagnosed GD, antithyroid drugs for less than 3 months. PBMC RNA served as the TCR library source. The sequenced sample was peripheral blood mononuclear cells (PBMCs), obtained at new diagnosis, from a patient treated with antithyroid drugs. Source of these receptors: a female donor with Graves disease.

The chain has TRBV7-3 and TRBJ2-3, with D perhaps matching TRBD1 (6 bases). Germline V gives CDR1 SGHTA, CDR2 FQGTGA. The CDR3 length is 16 residues. The V and J ends lost 3 bases and 5 bases respectively, with 18 bases between them. CDR3 sequence: CASSLLPGQRGDTQYF. For the CDR3, the DNA is TGTGCCAGCAGCTTGCTTCCGGGACAAAGAGGAGATACGCAGTATTTT.

At least ten counts were recorded for this clonotype. The chain recombines TRBV30 with TRBJ1-1; a possible D gene is TRBD1 (6 bases). V lost 4 bases, J lost 7 bases, and 7 bases lay in between. Germline V lookup: CDR1 GTSNPN, CDR2 SVGIG (reference sequence). CDR3 size: 10 residues. The CDR3 loop reads CAWTGVEAFF. The CDR3 bases are TGTGCCTGGACAGGGGTTGAAGCTTTCTTT.

This clonotype was counted only a few times. The gene calls are TRBV9 and TRBJ1-5; the D gene is possibly TRBD1 (5 bases). V gave up 0 bases and J gave up 5 bases, with 9 bases separating them. The CDR3 length is 14 residues. Germline assignment: CDR1 SGDLS and CDR2 YYNGEE. DNA of the CDR3: TGTGCCAGCAGCGTAGGGATAGGGGATCAGCCCCAGCATTTT. It translates to CASSVGIGDQPQHF.

This clonotype was observed many times. V gene TRBV27 combines with J gene TRBJ1-5; D call uncertain. Germline V gives CDR1 MNHEY, CDR2 SMNVEV (reference sequence). The V and J ends lost 8 bases and 1 base respectively, with 18 bases between them. The CDR3 sequence is 16 residues long. The CDR3 spells CASGYSTDQSNQPQHF. The CDR3 nucleotides are TGTGCCAGCGGATACTCGACCGATCAGAGCAATCAGCCCCAGCATTTT.

This clonotype was detected ten times or more. The CDR3 DNA reads as TGTGCCAGCAGAAATAGCGGGGACTACAATGAGCAGTTCTTC. Amino acids: CASRNSGDYNEQFF. The rearrangement uses TRBV12-3 or TRBV12-4 and TRBJ2-1; TRBD2 aligns across 8 bases. This CDR3 region has 14 residues. J lost 3 bases, V lost 6 bases, and 4 bases had no gene match.

The rearrangement uses TRBV30 and TRBJ1-2; the D is unclear. Trimming took off 0 bases at V and 2 bases at J, with 16 bases between the two ends. CDR3 length equals 16 residues. Germline V CDR1 and CDR2: GTSNPN, SVGIG (reference sequence). The CDR3 here is CAWSVLGQIQNYGYTF. As DNA, the CDR3 is TGTGCCTGGAGTGTCCTTGGGCAGATACAAAACTATGGCTACACCTTC.

The V call is TRBV7-9, the J call TRBJ1-1, with 8 bases that match TRBD1. The CDR3 length is 16 residues. CDR1 and CDR2 (germline): SEHNR, FQNEAQ (reference sequence). V lost 8 bases, J lost 0 bases, and 11 bases stayed unmatched. The CDR3 nucleotides read TGTGCCAGCCACCCGGGACAGGTGACTATGAACACTGAAGCTTTCTTT. Protein product: CASHPGQVTMNTEAFF.

The chain links TRBV20-1 to TRBJ2-5, with D uncertain. This CDR3 spans 10 amino acids. CDR1 is DFQATT, CDR2 SNEGSKA, per germline (reference sequence). With 6 bases removed from V and 5 bases from J, the gap between germline ends came to 7 bases. As DNA, the CDR3 is TGCAGTGCGAAGAGGGAGACCCAGTACTTC. Its translation: CSAKRETQYF.

This clonotype turned up a few times. The rearrangement uses TRBV24-1 and TRBJ2-1, with D possibly being TRBD1 (5 bases). Looked up from germline, CDR1 is KGHDR and CDR2 is SFDVKD. V lost 3 bases and J 9 bases, leaving 11 bases between the germline ends. The CDR3 spans 13 residues. The CDR3 nucleotides read TGTGCCACCAGTGATCCCAGGGCGAGTGAGCAGTTCTTC. It specifies CATSDPRASEQFF.

V and J are TRBV19 and TRBJ1-3; the D gene is possibly TRBD1 (6 bases). CDR1 is LNHDA and CDR2 is SQIVND in the germline V gene (reference sequence). The length of the CDR3 is 17 residues. V lost 3 bases and J 0 bases, leaving 15 bases between the germline ends. In DNA form, the CDR3 reads TGTGCCAGTAGTATCCCGAGCGGACAGACCTCTGGAAACACCATATATTTT. The encoded protein is CASSIPSGQTSGNTIYF. The full variable domain, completed using reference TRBV19 and TRBJ1-3, is DGGITQSPKYLFRKEGQNVTLSCEQNLNHDAMYWYRQDPGQGLRLIYYSQIVNDFQKGDIAEGYSVSREKKESFPLTVTSAQKNPTAFYLCASSIPSGQTSGNTIYFGEGSWLTVV.

This clonotype was seen at least ten times. The chain joins TRBV7-9 to TRBJ1-5; tentative D call: TRBD1 (5 bases). Germline assignment: CDR1 SEHNR and CDR2 FQNEAQ (reference sequence). The CDR3 consists of 13 residues. The germline V and J ends were trimmed by 3 bases and 8 bases, with 11 bases remaining between them. The CDR3 DNA follows: TGTGCCAGCAGCTTTGGGACCGGCGAGCCCCAGCATTTT. It codes for CASSFGTGEPQHF.

This clonotype came up many times. This sequence joins TRBV11-2 and TRBJ1-2; D is unresolved. CDR3 size: 17 residues. The germline V gene encodes CDR1 SGHAT and CDR2 FQNNGV. Trimming left V 5 bases short and J 0 bases short, with 19 bases between. The CDR3 here is CASSRSTRTAANYGYTF. The CDR3 region has the DNA TGTGCCAGCAGCCGATCCACCCGAACGGCAGCTAACTATGGCTACACCTTC.

This clonotype came up many times. The CDR3: CSARAPWQGTMNTEAFF. The CDR3 region has the DNA TGCAGTGCTAGAGCCCCCTGGCAGGGGACCATGAACACTGAAGCTTTCTTT. The rearrangement joins TRBV20-1 to TRBJ1-1; D might be TRBD1 (6 bases). The CDR3 runs to 17 residues. The V gene lost 1 base and the J gene lost 0 bases, with 18 bases spanning the gap. In germline, CDR1 is DFQATT, CDR2 SNEGSKA (reference sequence).

The rearrangement links TRBV27 to TRBJ2-3; TRBD1 matches 8 bases. Trimming removed 7 bases from V and 1 base from J; junction bases left unmatched: 19. The germline V gene encodes CDR1 MNHEY and CDR2 SMNVEV (reference sequence). The CDR3 runs 19 residues. The CDR3 region is CASTPGGTGLGVRTDTQYF. In DNA, the CDR3 is TGTGCCAGCACCCCCGGAGGGACAGGCTTGGGAGTTCGCACAGATACGCAGTATTTT.

This clonotype was counted ten times or more. This chain connects TRBV7-2 to TRBJ1-1; D is perhaps TRBD1 (5 bases). V lost 5 bases and J lost 7, with 14 bases in between. Germline V gene data show CDR1 as SGHTA and CDR2 as FQGNSA. This CDR3 has 13 residues. CDR3: CASSPFPGGEAFF. CDR3 coding DNA: TGTGCCAGCAGCCCTTTCCCCGGGGGTGAAGCTTTCTTT.

This clonotype was counted at least ten times. V usage is TRBV18 and J usage is TRBJ1-5; no definite D call. Germline V gene lookup returns CDR1 KGHSH and CDR2 LQKENI. Trimming pared 3 bases from V and 5 bases from J, leaving 8 bases between. The CDR3 runs 13 residues. The CDR3 sequence is CASSPSEDQPQHF. CDR3 coding DNA: TGTGCCAGCTCACCGTCGGAAGATCAGCCCCAGCATTTT.

The rearrangement links TRBV19 to TRBJ1-2; unclear D gene. V was clipped by 8 bases and J by 4 bases, with 14 bases between them. This CDR3 is 13 amino acids long. The germline gives CDR1 LNHDA, CDR2 SQIVND (reference sequence). The CDR3 sequence: CASGPFDIYGYTF. DNA of the CDR3: TGTGCCAGTGGTCCTTTCGACATCTATGGCTACACCTTC.

This clonotype has ten or more counts. J is TRBJ2-3 and V is TRBV5-1; 7 bases line up with TRBD2. The CDR3 extends over 16 amino acids. Trimming cost V 4 bases and J 0 bases; bases outside gene matches: 8. Per the germline V gene, CDR1 is SGHRS and CDR2 is YFSETQ. The CDR3 DNA follows: TGCGCCAGCAGCCTCGGGACTACCCGTAGCACAGATACGCAGTATTTT. It yields the protein CASSLGTTRSTDTQYF.

The chain employs TRBV3-1 and TRBJ2-5, with TRBD1 matching 10 bases. This CDR3 comprises 15 residues. Germline trimming cut 4 bases from V and 9 bases from J; bases unmatched to any gene: 11. The germline V gene encodes CDR1 LGHDT and CDR2 YNNKEL (reference sequence). The CDR3 region is CASSRPTGGEGSQYF. In nucleotides, the CDR3 is TGTGCCAGCAGCCGACCGACAGGGGGCGAAGGGTCCCAGTACTTC.

This clonotype was seen ten or more times. The gene calls are TRBV6-1 and TRBJ2-7, with D perhaps TRBD2 (6 bases). V lost 1 base and J lost 3, with 22 bases in between. Germline V lookup: CDR1 MNHNS, CDR2 SASEGT. The CDR3 length is 18 residues. CDR3 DNA: TGTGCCAGCAGTGAAGGTTGCAAAGGACTAAACAGATACTACGAGCAGTACTTC. Translation: CASSEGCKGLNRYYEQYF.

This clonotype has ten or more counts. The chain couples TRBV3-1 to TRBJ1-6; 7 bases map to TRBD1. Unmatched junction bases numbered 14, after V lost 5 bases and J lost 7 bases. CDR1 is LGHDT and CDR2 is YNNKEL in the germline V gene (reference sequence). The CDR3 runs to 17 residues. The CDR3: CASSKTHPGGYNSPLHF. The CDR3 nucleotides read TGTGCCAGCAGCAAAACTCATCCAGGGGGTTACAATTCACCCCTCCACTTT. The full variable domain, its missing parts supplied by reference TRBV3-1 and TRBJ1-6, is DTAVSQTPKYLVTQMGNDKSIKCEQNLGHDTMYWYKQDSKKFLKIMFSYNNKELIINETVPNRFSPKSPDKAHLNLHINSLELGDSAVYFCASSKTHPGGYNSPLHFGNGTRLTVT.

The chain carries TRBV18 and TRBJ1-1; the D is unclear. Trimming removed 6 bases from V and 1 base from J, with 12 bases in between. The germline V gene has CDR1 KGHSH and CDR2 LQKENI. The CDR3 is 14 residues long. The CDR3 here is CASSLRERNTEAFF. The CDR3 nucleotides read TGTGCCAGCTCGCTCCGGGAAAGGAACACTGAAGCTTTCTTT.

This clonotype was seen a handful of times. Its ends do not fully match the called genes, so a read error is possible. This chain connects TRBV7-3 to TRBJ1-2; the D is unclear. The germline V gene has CDR1 SGHTA and CDR2 FQGTGA. The CDR3 contains 13 residues. This CDR3 is CASRLTPDSGYTF. CDR3 coding DNA: TGTGCCAGCAGGTTAACCCCGGACTCTGGCTACACCTTC.

This clonotype has more than one count but fewer than ten. This may arise from a read error, as a much more abundant clone is one base away. The chain recombines TRBV20-1 with TRBJ2-1; D gene unclear. V was trimmed by 3 bases and J by 6 bases, leaving 15 bases between them. The CDR3 has 14 amino acids. Germline values: CDR1 DFQATT, CDR2 SNEGSKA (reference sequence). CDR3 in amino acids: CSARTENGGNEQFF. CDR3 DNA sequence: TGCAGTGCTAGGACGGAGAACGGCGGCAATGAGCAGTTCTTC.

In this sample, this clonotype turned up many times. The CDR3 region is CASSVWDRAYGYTF. The CDR3 DNA is TGCGCCAGCAGCGTGTGGGACAGGGCCTATGGCTACACCTTC. This chain links TRBV5-1 with TRBJ1-2, with TRBD1 identical over 9 bases. Germline CDR1 and CDR2: SGHRS and YFSETQ. The CDR3 is 14 residues long. The V gene end was trimmed by 4 bases and the J gene end by 4 bases; junction bases not matched to a gene: 5. Using reference TRBV5-1 and TRBJ1-2 for the parts outside the CDR3, the full variable domain is KAGVTQTPRYLIKTRGQQVTLSCSPISGHRSVSWYQQTPGQGLQFLFEYFSETQRNKGNFPGRFSGRQFSNSRSEMNVSTLELGDSALYLCASSVWDRAYGYTFGSGTRLTVV.

This clonotype was observed a few times. The chain carries TRBV15 and TRBJ2-7; 9 bases are shared with TRBD1. This CDR3 comprises 15 residues. The trim removed 1 base at V and 3 bases at J, leaving 4 bases unmatched. Germline V gene sequence: CDR1 LNHNV, CDR2 YYDKDF (reference sequence). The CDR3 region has the DNA TGTGCCACCAGCAGAGGGACAGGGGAAATCTACGAGCAGTACTTC. It specifies CATSRGTGEIYEQYF. The full variable domain, completed using reference TRBV15 and TRBJ2-7, is DAMVIQNPRYQVTQFGKPVTLSCSQTLNHNVMYWYQQKSSQAPKLLFHYYDKDFNNEADTPDNFQSRRPNTSFCFLDIRSPGLGDTAMYLCATSRGTGEIYEQYFGPGTRLTVT.

This clonotype occurred many times. The chain links TRBV7-9 to TRBJ2-3; no firm D call. CDR3 length: 12 residues. Trimming cost V 2 bases and J 0 bases, with 0 bases left between them. Germline V lookup: CDR1 SEHNR, CDR2 FQNEAQ (reference sequence). CDR3: CASSLSTDTQYF. The CDR3 DNA sequence: TGTGCCAGCAGCTTAAGCACAGATACGCAGTATTTT.

This clonotype was seen many times. This CDR3 reads CASNAPGQGYNEQFF. In DNA form, the CDR3 reads TGTGCCAGCAATGCCCCGGGACAGGGGTACAATGAGCAGTTCTTC. V is TRBV6-2 or TRBV6-3 and J is TRBJ2-1, with 10 bases fitting TRBD1. This CDR3 has 15 amino acids. Germline V gene data show CDR1 as MNHEY and CDR2 as SVGEGT. The V and J ends lost 7 bases and 4 bases, in that order; junction bases with no gene match: 7.

The rearrangement joins TRBV29-1 to TRBJ2-1; tentative D call: TRBD1 (6 bases). This CDR3 is built from 14 residues. Germline CDR1 SQVTM, CDR2 ANQGSEA. Trimming removed 3 bases from V and 0 bases from J, with 9 bases in between. CDR3 sequence reads: CSVEVGGSYNEQFF. CDR3 in DNA: TGCAGCGTTGAGGTAGGGGGCTCCTACAATGAGCAGTTCTTC.

This clonotype was picked up many times. This chain connects TRBV7-3 to TRBJ1-1; no clear D. The V gene's germline CDR1 is SGHTA and CDR2 FQGTGA. The germline V and J ends were trimmed by 5 bases and 0 bases, with 7 bases remaining between them. This CDR3 comprises 13 residues. CDR3 DNA sequence: TGTGCCAGCAGCATTACAGTGAACACTGAAGCTTTCTTT. Its protein product is CASSITVNTEAFF.

This clonotype was found a few times. The genes are TRBV7-9 and TRBJ1-1; D is ambiguous. Trimming stripped 2 bases from V and 6 bases from J, with 10 bases between. Germline V gene lookup returns CDR1 SEHNR and CDR2 FQNEAQ (reference sequence). The CDR3 totals 13 residues. The CDR3 nucleotides read TGTGCCAGCAGCTTACAAGAGGGCGCTGAAGCTTTCTTT. Its protein product is CASSLQEGAEAFF.

About this clonotype: One end of the junction fails to match germline, which may point to a read error. V is TRBV12-3 or TRBV12-4 and J is TRBJ1-4; tentatively, D is TRBD1 (5 bases). This CDR3 has 15 residues. CDR3 amino acids: CASSIAGGRDEKLVF. For the CDR3, the DNA is TGTGCCAGCAGTATAGCGGGGGGACGGGATGAAAAACTGGTTTTT.